Each of the 31 T cell receptor beta chains below was sequenced from the same sample in a study of PD-1 blockade in classical Hodgkin lymphoma. All trial patients relapsed after autologous stem cell transplantation. Assay used: immunoSEQ multiplex PCR; TCRdb lists only in-frame clones, some missing. Seen here are some 62,000 clones, approximately 88% observed once, and the top ten hold 9.5% to 15%. The specimen comprised peripheral blood mononuclear cells (PBMCs), sampled at baseline. The receptors originated from a human donor with classical Hodgkin lymphoma.

V and J are TRBV6-5 and TRBJ1-3; D might be TRBD1 (6 bases). CDR1 MNHEY and CDR2 SVGAGI come from the germline V gene. This CDR3 spans 14 amino acids. V lost 5 bases and J 6 bases, leaving 14 bases between the germline ends. CDR3 DNA sequence: TGTGCCAGCAGTCTACAGGGAGCGGAAAACACCATATATTTT. This gives the protein CASSLQGAENTIYF.

The CDR3, as DNA: TGCAGCGTGAACGGACAGGAGTACATGAACACTGAAGCTTTCTTT. Its protein is CSVNGQEYMNTEAFF. This chain joins TRBV29-1 and TRBJ1-1; 7 bases are shared with TRBD1. Per germline, CDR1 SQVTM and CDR2 ANQGSEA. The CDR3 consists of 15 residues. The V and J ends lost 6 bases and 0 bases, in that order; junction bases with no gene match: 10.

The J gene is TRBJ2-3, the V gene TRBV5-6, with 11 bases aligning to TRBD1. Unmatched junction bases numbered 5, after V lost 4 bases and J lost 4 bases. The CDR3 length is 15 residues. Germline lookup yields CDR1 SGHDT and CDR2 YYEEEE. CDR3 loop: CASSTGQGAADTQYF. As DNA, the CDR3 is TGTGCCAGCAGCACCGGACAGGGGGCAGCAGATACGCAGTATTTT.

The chain joins TRBV4-3 to TRBJ2-3, with D uncertain. Looked up from germline, CDR1 is LGHNA and CDR2 is YSLEER. The CDR3 spans 13 residues. V dropped 3 bases and J dropped 2 bases, with 6 bases sitting between them. The CDR3 sequence: CASSQIITDTQYF. The CDR3 nucleotides are TGCGCCAGCAGCCAGATAATCACAGATACGCAGTATTTT.

The chain uses TRBV19 and TRBJ2-2; 7 bases align to TRBD2. J lost 3 bases, V lost 7 bases, and 5 bases had no gene match. CDR1 LNHDA and CDR2 SQIVND come from the germline V gene (reference sequence). This CDR3 comprises 14 residues. CDR3 region: CASIRRGDTGELFF. CDR3 nucleotides: TGTGCCAGTATTCGTCGGGGGGACACCGGGGAGCTGTTTTTT.

The sample holds a few counts of this clone. V is TRBV27 and J is TRBJ2-1; 11 positions match TRBD2. The trim removed 1 base at V and 9 bases at J, leaving 5 bases unmatched. The CDR3 sequence is 15 residues long. Germline-derived CDR1 and CDR2 are MNHEY and SMNVEV (reference sequence). CDR3 sequence (DNA): TGTGCCAGCAGTTTATTGGTAGCGGGGGGGGCTGAGCAGTTCTTC. Protein: CASSLLVAGGAEQFF.

The chain is built from TRBV9 and TRBJ2-7; D uncertain. This CDR3 has 16 amino acids. CDR1 is SGDLS, CDR2 YYNGEE, per germline. Trimming removed 6 bases at V and 0 bases at J, with 19 bases between. The DNA for the CDR3 is TGTGCCAGCACCAAAGGGCCTTCCCTCATCTCCTACGAGCAGTACTTC. Amino acid sequence: CASTKGPSLISYEQYF.

The chain joins TRBV5-1 to TRBJ2-7; 7 nucleotides agree with TRBD1. The ends lost 3 bases at V and 5 bases at J; junction bases unmatched: 11. The length of the CDR3 is 15 residues. CDR1 is SGHRS, CDR2 YFSETQ, per germline. CDR3 in amino acids: CASSSGQSLRDEQYF. In DNA form, the CDR3 reads TGCGCCAGCAGCTCGGGACAGTCGCTACGGGACGAGCAGTACTTC.

The chain employs TRBV18 and TRBJ1-1; weak D call: TRBD1 (5 bases). The V end was cut by 1 base, the J end by 11 bases, with 23 bases between. Germline assignment: CDR1 KGHSH and CDR2 LQKENI. The CDR3 is 16 amino acids. This chain's CDR3 is CASSPLTEQGSATAFF. In DNA form, the CDR3 reads TGTGCCAGCTCACCACTAACGGAGCAGGGTTCCGCTACGGCTTTCTTT.

This rearrangement joins TRBV6-4 to TRBJ2-1, with 11 bases matching TRBD2. Germline V gene sequence: CDR1 MRHNA, CDR2 SNTAGT. The CDR3 is 14 residues long. V lost 4 bases to trimming and J lost 7 bases; unmatched junction nucleotides: 3. The CDR3 nucleotides are TGTGCCAGCAGTGCGTCTAGCGGGGGGAATGAGCAGTTCTTC. Translation: CASSASSGGNEQFF.

The rearrangement joins TRBV5-4 to TRBJ1-1, with D uncertain. The CDR3 has 14 amino acids. The V gene lost 4 bases and the J gene lost 1 base, with 11 bases spanning the gap. CDR1 SGHNT and CDR2 YYREEE come from the germline V gene (reference sequence). The CDR3 reads CASSPGRTNTEAFF. CDR3 nucleotides: TGTGCCAGCAGCCCTGGTAGGACGAACACTGAAGCTTTCTTT.

The chain links TRBV5-1 to TRBJ2-1; D call uncertain. V was clipped by 0 bases and J by 0 bases, with 4 bases between them. This CDR3 spans 14 amino acids. Germline V gene data show CDR1 as SGHRS and CDR2 as YFSETQ. In nucleotides, the CDR3 is TGCGCCAGCAGCTTGGGGGGCTCCTACAATGAGCAGTTCTTC. It is translated as CASSLGGSYNEQFF.

The table lists this clone with a count of one. V gene TRBV6-6 combines with J gene TRBJ2-3; D gene ambiguous. The CDR3 consists of 14 residues. Between the trimmed V and J ends, which lost 2 bases and 6 bases, there was a span of 12 bases. Germline lookup yields CDR1 MNHNY and CDR2 SVGAGI (reference sequence). In DNA form, the CDR3 reads TGTGCCAGCAGTTACCTGACATGGGCGGATACGCAGTATTTT. This encodes CASSYLTWADTQYF.

The V gene is TRBV18, the J gene TRBJ1-5, with a possible D match to TRBD1 (5 bases). This CDR3 is 14 amino acids long. V was clipped by 1 base and J by 4 bases, with 8 bases between them. Germline V CDR1 and CDR2: KGHSH, LQKENI. In DNA form, the CDR3 reads TGTGCCAGCTCACCACTGACAGTGAATCAGCCCCAGCATTTT. Translated: CASSPLTVNQPQHF.

CDR3 sequence: CSVEERGYEQYF. In DNA form, the CDR3 reads TGCAGCGTTGAGGAAAGGGGCTACGAGCAGTACTTC. This chain connects TRBV29-1 to TRBJ2-7; D might be TRBD1 (5 bases). V was trimmed by 3 bases and J by 3 bases, leaving 9 bases between them. The CDR3 extends over 12 amino acids. Per the germline V gene, CDR1 is SQVTM and CDR2 is ANQGSEA.

The chain recombines TRBV11-2 with TRBJ2-3; possibly TRBD1 or TRBD2 for D (5 bases each). The germline V gene has CDR1 SGHAT and CDR2 FQNNGV. This CDR3 is built from 13 residues. The V end was cut by 6 bases, the J end by 3 bases, with 10 bases between. This CDR3 reads CASRGPGTDTQYF. The CDR3 DNA sequence: TGTGCCAGCAGGGGGCCGGGGACAGATACGCAGTATTTT.

The CDR3 here is CASSLSGGEEQYF. The CDR3 region has the DNA TGTGCCAGCAGCTTAAGTGGGGGGGAAGAGCAGTACTTC. The V and J genes are TRBV7-3 and TRBJ2-7, with 7 bases identical to TRBD2. CDR3 length equals 13 residues. Germline V gene data show CDR1 as SGHTA and CDR2 as FQGTGA. With 1 base clipped from V and 7 bases from J, the junction kept 4 bases outside the gene matches.

V is TRBV27 and J is TRBJ1-4, with a tentative D call TRBD1 (6 bases). This CDR3 is 16 amino acids long. Germline V lookup: CDR1 MNHEY, CDR2 SMNVEV (reference sequence). V was pared by 6 bases and J by 0 bases, with 14 bases between. The CDR3 DNA reads as TGTGCCAGCAGAAACAGGGCTCCGACAACTAATGAAAAACTGTTTTTT. This encodes CASRNRAPTTNEKLFF.

This chain joins TRBV5-1 and TRBJ1-4, with 8 nucleotides matching TRBD1. With 2 bases clipped from V and 10 bases from J, the junction kept 7 bases outside the gene matches. The CDR3 has 14 residues. Looked up from germline, CDR1 is SGHRS and CDR2 is YFSETQ. CDR3 DNA sequence: TGCGCCAGCAGCTTTGGCCAGGGGGCAGGAAAACTGTTTTTT. It specifies CASSFGQGAGKLFF.

The chain joins TRBV5-1 to TRBJ1-1, with D tentatively TRBD1 (5 bases). The CDR3 totals 14 residues. The germline V gene encodes CDR1 SGHRS and CDR2 YFSETQ. V was trimmed by 1 base and J by 1 base, leaving 8 bases between them. CDR3 loop: CASSLLGENTEAFF. CDR3 nucleotide sequence: TGCGCCAGCAGCTTGTTAGGGGAGAACACTGAAGCTTTCTTT.

CDR3 sequence: CASQRASGKYEQYF. CDR3 coding DNA: TGTGCCAGCCAAAGGGCTAGCGGAAAATACGAGCAGTACTTC. The genes are TRBV6-5 and TRBJ2-7, with 7 positions matching TRBD2. This CDR3 is built from 14 residues. Germline CDR1 reads MNHEY; CDR2 reads SVGAGI. J gave up 4 bases and V 8 bases, and 11 bases lay outside the gene matches.

This clone has ten or more counts. This rearrangement joins TRBV7-2 to TRBJ1-2; TRBD1 aligns across 7 bases. Looked up from germline, CDR1 is SGHTA and CDR2 is FQGNSA. The junction had 7 bases not matched to a gene; V was cut back by 5 bases and J by 4 bases. CDR3 length: 14 residues. CDR3 in amino acids: CASSLNGTAYGYTF. The DNA of the CDR3 is TGTGCCAGCAGCCTTAACGGGACAGCCTATGGCTACACCTTC.

CDR3 coding DNA: TGTGCCAGCAGCTTCACGAGCGGGGGGGCTTCTAGCACAGATACGCAGTATTTT. Protein product: CASSFTSGGASSTDTQYF. The J gene is TRBJ2-3, the V gene TRBV7-9; 10 bases fit TRBD2. Trimming cost V 3 bases and J 0 bases; bases outside gene matches: 9. CDR1 is SEHNR, CDR2 FQNEAQ, per germline (reference sequence). The CDR3 is 18 residues long.

The V gene is TRBV9, the J gene TRBJ2-3; 7 bases line up with TRBD2. After removal of 3 bases from V and 5 bases from J, the junction contained 9 bases not matched to a gene. The CDR3 consists of 15 residues. Per the germline V gene, CDR1 is SGDLS and CDR2 is YYNGEE. This chain's CDR3 is CASSGGLTHEDTQYF. CDR3 nucleotides: TGTGCCAGCAGCGGGGGACTAACACACGAAGATACGCAGTATTTT.

The genes are TRBV11-3 and TRBJ2-3; the match to TRBD1 covers 10 bases. This CDR3 spans 16 amino acids. Germline values: CDR1 SGHNT, CDR2 YENEEA. Trimming removed 1 base from V and 3 bases from J; junction bases left unmatched: 4. CDR3 nucleotides: TGTGCCAGCAGCTTAGGGATGGGACAGGGGACAGATACGCAGTATTTT. Its translation is CASSLGMGQGTDTQYF. The entire variable domain, with the rest obtained from reference TRBV11-3 and TRBJ2-3, is as follows: EAGVVQSPRYKIIEKKQPVAFWCNPISGHNTLYWYLQNLGQGPELLIRYENEEAVDDSQLPKDRFSAERLKGVDSTLKIQPAELGDSAVYLCASSLGMGQGTDTQYFGPGTRLTVL.

The chain couples TRBV5-5 to TRBJ2-7, with 7 bases that match TRBD1. Germline CDR1 SGHKS, CDR2 YYEKEE (reference sequence). The CDR3 is made up of 14 amino acids. V lost 6 bases to trimming and J lost 4 bases; unmatched junction nucleotides: 10. CDR3: CASNPGTVFYEQYF. CDR3 in DNA: TGTGCCAGCAACCCCGGGACAGTTTTTTACGAGCAGTACTTC. Looking up the rest from reference TRBV5-5 and TRBJ2-7 gives the full variable domain: DAGVTQSPTHLIKTRGQQVTLRCSPISGHKSVSWYQQVLGQGPQFIFQYYEKEERGRGNFPDRFSARQFPNYSSELNVNALLLGDSALYLCASNPGTVFYEQYFGPGTRLTVT.

The chain has TRBV19 and TRBJ1-6; D possibly corresponds to TRBD1 (5 bases). The length of the CDR3 is 15 residues. Germline-derived CDR1 and CDR2 are LNHDA and SQIVND (reference sequence). The V end was cut by 3 bases, the J end by 8 bases, with 14 bases between. The CDR3 DNA is TGTGCCAGTAGTATTTCTAGGGCAGGGCATTCACCCCTCCACTTT. Translated, it gives CASSISRAGHSPLHF.

The CDR3 region has the DNA TGTGCCAGCACATCGTACCGGCCACTCCACGACCCTTCATACGAGCAGTACTTC. This encodes CASTSYRPLHDPSYEQYF. V usage is TRBV5-6 and J usage is TRBJ2-7; D gene uncertain. This CDR3 region has 18 residues. Germline V CDR1 and CDR2: SGHDT, YYEEEE. V was cut by 6 bases and J by 4 bases, with 29 bases left in between. The full variable domain, in which reference TRBV5-6 and TRBJ2-7 provide the parts outside the CDR3, is DAGVTQSPTHLIKTRGQQVTLRCSPKSGHDTVSWYQQALGQGPQFIFQYYEEEERQRGNFPDRFSGHQFPNYSSELNVNALLLGDSALYLCASTSYRPLHDPSYEQYFGPGTRLTVT.

V is TRBV25-1 and J is TRBJ1-2; D ambiguous. Trimming left V 4 bases short and J 2 bases short, with 14 bases between. The germline V gene has CDR1 MGHDK and CDR2 SYGVNS. The CDR3 loop spans 15 amino acids. The CDR3 loop is CASSGRTVANYGYTF. The CDR3 nucleotides read TGTGCCAGCAGTGGACGGACTGTCGCGAACTATGGCTACACCTTC.

J is TRBJ2-7 and V is TRBV21-1. TRBV21-1 is marked as a pseudogene. The CDR3 is 15 amino acids. The CDR3 spells CASSNYGLFGVEQYF. CDR3 nucleotides: TGTGCCAGCAGCAATTATGGTCTATTTGGCGTCGAGCAGTACTTC.

This rearrangement joins TRBV5-1 to TRBJ1-1, with 8 bases fitting TRBD1. CDR3 length equals 13 residues. Germline values: CDR1 SGHRS, CDR2 YFSETQ. Trimming removed 4 bases from V and 9 bases from J; junction bases left unmatched: 8. This chain's CDR3 is CASSGGQDGKAFF. CDR3 DNA sequence: TGCGCCAGCAGCGGGGGACAGGACGGAAAAGCTTTCTTT.